This T cell receptor beta chain was sequenced in a study of human versus mouse CDR3 diversity and MHC coevolution. The CDR3 covers 14 residues. Germline CDR1 is SGHRS and CDR2 is YFSETQ. The V gene end was trimmed by 3 bases and the J gene end by 10 bases; junction bases not matched to a gene: 10. Regarding the study as a whole: Among all groups, most of the three human donors showed least clonal inequality.

This clone was observed a single time. The antigen is unknown. The assay was immunoSEQ multiplex PCR, and TCRdb's table has in-frame clones only and misses some. The table includes tens of thousands of clones, roughly 95% detected once. V gene TRBV5-1 combines with J gene TRBJ1-5; 7 nucleotides match TRBD1. This clonotype was sampled from a person aged 25 to 69 in good health. Sequencing was performed on naive CD4+ T cells from blood. Documented subset: CD45RO-negative CD62L-positive naive CD4 T cells. In DNA form, the CDR3 reads TGCGCCAGCAGCTCTGGACAGGATCGTAGTCCCCAGCATTTT. Its translation: CASSSGQDRSPQHF.